Following are 3 T cell receptor delta chains from one sample sequenced in a study of gamma-delta T cells after stem cell transplantation. TCRdb re-processed the RT-PCR reads via CATT. The sample consists of around 13,000 delta-chain clones, roughly 32% of them appearing once. The source material was gamma-delta T cells. Receptor source: a human donor. It is not recorded whose cells these are; they may come from a transplant donor.

The chain joins TRDV1 to TRDJ1; 12 nucleotides line up with TRDD3. There are 24 residues in the CDR3. Per the germline V gene, CDR1 is TSWWSYY and CDR2 is QGS. Trimming took 1 base from V and 3 from J; bases not matched to a gene: 27. The CDR3 DNA reads as TGTGCTCTTGGGGAACGAATCCTACAAAAGGGCTGGGGGATACGGAAGAAGCTGTCCGATAAACTCATCTTT. This gives the protein CALGERILQKGWGIRKKLSDKLIF.

This clone was seen more than once but under ten times. The gene calls are TRDV1 and TRDJ1; D unresolved. V lost 2 bases and J lost 0, with 22 bases in between. In germline, CDR1 is TSWWSYY, CDR2 QGS. This CDR3 is built from 19 residues. Here the CDR3 reads CALGEWSPLRLTYTDKLIF. CDR3 in DNA: TGTGCTCTTGGGGAATGGAGCCCACTGCGACTGACGTACACCGATAAACTCATCTTT.

The chain carries TRDV1 and TRDJ3; TRDD3 agrees at 11 bases. Germline V gene sequence: CDR1 TSWWSYY, CDR2 QGS. V trimming: 3 bases; J trimming: 2 bases; junction bases outside the gene matches: 18. CDR3 length: 23 residues. The CDR3 region is CALGDHLPRYWGIYAWDTRQMFF. Written as DNA, the CDR3 is TGTGCTCTTGGGGACCACCTTCCTCGGTACTGGGGGATATACGCCTGGGACACCCGACAGATGTTTTTC.